The clone carrying this TCR beta chain has ten or more counts. What it binds is not known. Time point: patch test 3, about 24 weeks after DPC sensitization. As for treatment: therapeutic diphenylcyclopropenone sensitization with weekly scalp DPC. Alopecia patients between 18 and 70 years old and suitable for DPC were used as donors. The sample belongs to a study of human T cells and chemical hapten exposure. TCRdb reprocessed the RACE reads via MiXCR and lists one record per CDR3 protein. The table lists tens of thousands of distinct CDR3 sequences, 9.9% of them singletons, with approximately 16% in the top ten. Study-wide results and caveats: Counts of TCRs expanded at PT1 correlated positively with patch test score. Compared to controls, expanded TCRs made significantly more large clusters of similar CDR3s.

The material sequenced was whole blood, taken in connection with sensitization to the hapten diphenylcyclopropenone (DPC). This clonotype was sampled from a woman in her forties with alopecia areata. Some clones in this sample may be carry-over from other donors' samples.

This CDR3 is CSARPSGGPTDTQYF. In DNA form, the CDR3 reads TGCAGTGCTAGGCCTAGCGGGGGACCGACAGATACGCAGTATTTT. This chain connects TRBV20-1 to TRBJ2-3, with 10 bases aligning to TRBD2. This CDR3 region has 15 residues. CDR1 and CDR2 (germline): DFQATT, SNEGSKA (reference sequence). The V gene end was trimmed by 3 bases and the J gene end by 3 bases; junction bases not matched to a gene: 6.